The 24 T cell receptor beta chains listed next were all sequenced from one sample in a study of blood T cell dynamics during melanoma immunotherapy. Time point noted: week 3, after first cycle of checkpoint inhibitor. TCRdb keeps only in-frame clones here, not all; method: immunoSEQ multiplex PCR. In the table there are 14,000 to 15,000 clones, approximately 88% of which are singletons. Sequences were derived from blood, sampled from a patient treated with checkpoint blockade. Receptors were obtained from a human donor with melanoma.

V usage is TRBV15 and J usage is TRBJ2-7, with D perhaps matching TRBD1 (6 bases). Germline CDR1 reads LNHNV; CDR2 reads YYDKDF (reference sequence). Trimming removed 4 bases from V and 2 bases from J, with 15 bases in between. The CDR3 sequence is 15 residues long. The CDR3 DNA reads as TGTGCCACCAGCATCGACACAGGGCGCCCCTACGAGCAGTACTTC. Translating gives CATSIDTGRPYEQYF.

The CDR3 nucleotides read TGTGCCAGCAGCTTAGATCAAAACGAGCAGTACTTC. It translates to CASSLDQNEQYF. V is TRBV7-2 and J is TRBJ2-7; the D is unclear. Germline CDR1 and CDR2: SGHTA and FQGNSA. V lost 1 base and J 5 bases, leaving 6 bases between the germline ends. This CDR3 contains 12 residues. Based on the CDR3 plus reference TRBV7-2 and TRBJ2-7, the full variable domain is GAGVSQSPSNKVTEKGKDVELRCDPISGHTALYWYRQSLGQGLEFLIYFQGNSAPDKSGLPSDRFSAERTGGSVSTLTIQRTQQEDSAVYLCASSLDQNEQYFGPGTRLTVT.

The chain has TRBV28 and TRBJ2-7; 9 nucleotides line up with TRBD1. CDR3 length: 14 amino acids. Germline lookup yields CDR1 MDHEN and CDR2 SYDVKM. J was trimmed by 1 base and V by 5 bases; bases with no gene match: 3. CDR3 amino acids: CASSIDRGSYEQYF. Written as DNA, the CDR3 is TGTGCCAGCAGTATTGACAGGGGGTCCTACGAGCAGTACTTC. Variable domain in full (rest from reference TRBV28 and TRBJ2-7): DVKVTQSSRYLVKRTGEKVFLECVQDMDHENMFWYRQDPGLGLRLIYFSYDVKMKEKGDIPEGYSVSREKKERFSLILESASTNQTSMYLCASSIDRGSYEQYFGPGTRLTVT.

This clone was counted a few times. The V and J genes are TRBV28 and TRBJ2-1; TRBD2 matches 11 bases. This CDR3 region has 18 residues. Germline V gene data show CDR1 as MDHEN and CDR2 as SYDVKM. V lost 3 bases to trimming and J lost 10 bases; unmatched junction nucleotides: 17. CDR3 loop: CASSFGSSGRAGVGEQFF. In DNA form, the CDR3 reads TGTGCCAGCAGTTTCGGGAGTAGCGGGAGGGCCGGGGTAGGCGAGCAGTTCTTC.

This chain links TRBV19 with TRBJ2-2, with D maybe TRBD1 (6 bases). Trimming cost V 9 bases and J 5 bases, with 19 bases left between them. From germline, CDR1 is LNHDA and CDR2 SQIVND (reference sequence). The CDR3 loop spans 15 amino acids. In DNA, the CDR3 is TGTGCCAGCCGAGGGAGCGCGAGGGGGACCGGGGAGCTGTTTTTT. This gives the protein CASRGSARGTGELFF.

This sequence joins TRBV19 and TRBJ2-1; no firm D call. The CDR3 has 12 residues. V dropped 6 bases and J dropped 5 bases, with 8 bases sitting between them. Germline CDR1 and CDR2: LNHDA and SQIVND (reference sequence). CDR3 nucleotide sequence: TGTGCCAGTAGCATCTGGGACAATGAGCAGTTCTTC. It yields the protein CASSIWDNEQFF.

This chain connects TRBV28 to TRBJ1-1; TRBD1 matches 7 bases. Germline V gives CDR1 MDHEN, CDR2 SYDVKM. V shed 5 bases and J 11 bases; nucleotides not matched to a gene: 8. This CDR3 is 12 amino acids long. CDR3 protein: CASSLVRTGAFF. The CDR3 coding sequence is TGTGCCAGCAGTCTGGTGAGGACAGGTGCTTTCTTT.

V usage is TRBV11-1 and J usage is TRBJ2-5; the match to TRBD2 covers 11 bases. The end of the DNA fits TRBJ2-7 better, so the J call may be wrong. The germline gives CDR1 SGHAT, CDR2 FQDESV (reference sequence). This CDR3 has 15 residues. The CDR3 DNA reads TGTGCCAGCAGCTCAACTAGCGGGAGCTCCTACGAGCAGTACTTC. It encodes CASSSTSGSSYEQYF.

V usage is TRBV5-1 and J usage is TRBJ2-3, with 8 bases matching TRBD2. The CDR3 consists of 18 residues. Germline V gene data show CDR1 as SGHRS and CDR2 as YFSETQ. V lost 4 bases, J lost 0 bases, and 13 bases stayed unmatched. This CDR3 is CASSPLAFSGMSTDTQYF. CDR3 DNA: TGCGCCAGCAGCCCATTAGCCTTTAGCGGGATGAGCACAGATACGCAGTATTTT.

This clone was detected only a few times. The CDR3 DNA reads as TGTGCCAGCAGCTTGGTAGGCAGATCGAACACTGAAGCTTTCTTT. Amino acid sequence: CASSLVGRSNTEAFF. The V and J genes are TRBV5-6 and TRBJ1-1, with D unclear. Germline assignment: CDR1 SGHDT and CDR2 YYEEEE. Trimming removed 0 bases at V and 1 base at J, with 10 bases between. The CDR3 is 15 residues long.

This sequence joins TRBV7-2 and TRBJ2-7; no reliable D call. The germline V and J ends were trimmed by 0 bases and 5 bases, with 5 bases remaining between them. CDR1 and CDR2 from the germline V gene are SGHTA and FQGNSA. There are 12 residues in the CDR3. CDR3 nucleotides: TGTGCCAGCAGCTTAGCGCGGAACGAGCAGTACTTC. Translated, it gives CASSLARNEQYF. Using reference TRBV7-2 and TRBJ2-7 for the parts outside the CDR3, the full variable domain is GAGVSQSPSNKVTEKGKDVELRCDPISGHTALYWYRQSLGQGLEFLIYFQGNSAPDKSGLPSDRFSAERTGGSVSTLTIQRTQQEDSAVYLCASSLARNEQYFGPGTRLTVT.

This rearrangement joins TRBV7-3 to TRBJ1-6; 8 bases fit TRBD1. V gave up 3 bases and J gave up 7 bases; unmatched junction bases: 5. Germline V gene data show CDR1 as SGHTA and CDR2 as FQGTGA. This CDR3 has 15 amino acids. In DNA, the CDR3 is TGTGCCAGCAGCTTGGGGACAGGATGGAATTCACCCCTCCACTTT. Protein sequence: CASSLGTGWNSPLHF.

This clone was detected only a few times. J is TRBJ1-4 and V is TRBV6-5; possible D gene TRBD1, 6 bases. Germline CDR1 and CDR2: MNHEY and SVGAGI. V shed 5 bases and J shed 7 bases, with 11 bases lying between them. The CDR3 length is 13 residues. The CDR3 sequence: CASSSEGGEKLFF. The CDR3 DNA reads TGTGCCAGCAGTAGCGAGGGGGGTGAAAAACTGTTTTTT.

V is TRBV19 and J is TRBJ1-4; D is unclear. CDR3 size: 13 residues. Germline V gene lookup returns CDR1 LNHDA and CDR2 SQIVND (reference sequence). V lost 3 bases and J 5 bases, leaving 7 bases between the germline ends. CDR3 in DNA: TGTGCCAGTAGTATGACCGGAAATGAAAAACTGTTTTTT. It codes for CASSMTGNEKLFF.

The rearrangement joins TRBV6-1 to TRBJ1-1, with 7 bases aligning to TRBD1. Germline V gives CDR1 MNHNS, CDR2 SASEGT. The CDR3 runs to 14 residues. V lost 10 bases to trimming and J lost 1 base; unmatched junction nucleotides: 9. DNA for the CDR3: TGTGCCACCAGAGCGGGACAGCCGAACACTGAAGCTTTCTTT. It translates to CATRAGQPNTEAFF.

This clone has just one count. The chain links TRBV5-6 to TRBJ2-3, with D possibly matching TRBD2 (6 bases). The CDR3 has 14 residues. V was shortened by 4 bases and J by 7 bases, with 16 bases between the two germline ends. CDR1 and CDR2 from the germline V gene are SGHDT and YYEEEE. CDR3 amino acids: CASSATTGGNTQYF. In DNA, the CDR3 is TGTGCCAGCAGCGCGACCACAGGAGGGAATACGCAGTATTTT.

The chain employs TRBV6-5 and TRBJ2-5; a possible D gene is TRBD2 (5 bases). The V gene's germline CDR1 is MNHEY and CDR2 SVGAGI. The CDR3 consists of 13 residues. V dropped 6 bases and J dropped 4 bases, with 12 bases sitting between them. CDR3 protein: CASSRGSGETQYF. The CDR3 coding sequence is TGTGCCAGCAGCCGCGGGTCGGGAGAGACCCAGTACTTC.

The chain uses TRBV7-3 and TRBJ2-1; TRBD2 agrees at 12 bases. CDR1 SGHTA and CDR2 FQGTGA come from the germline V gene. The ends lost 5 bases at V and 3 bases at J; junction bases unmatched: 2. CDR3 length equals 15 residues. The CDR3 region is CASSLLAGGYNEQFF. In DNA form, the CDR3 reads TGTGCCAGCAGCCTACTAGCGGGGGGCTACAATGAGCAGTTCTTC. The whole variable domain, remainder taken from reference TRBV7-3 and TRBJ2-1, is GAGVSQTPSNKVTEKGKYVELRCDPISGHTALYWYRQSLGQGPEFLIYFQGTGAADDSGLPNDRFFAVRPEGSVSTLKIQRTERGDSAVYLCASSLLAGGYNEQFFGPGTRLTVL.

The chain joins TRBV5-5 to TRBJ2-7; no firm D call. V lost 0 bases, J lost 7 bases, and 8 bases lay in between. This CDR3 has 12 residues. The germline gives CDR1 SGHKS, CDR2 YYEKEE (reference sequence). The DNA for the CDR3 is TGTGCCAGCAGCTTGGCCGGCCGTGAGCAGTACTTC. It translates to CASSLAGREQYF.

As to this clone: The junction shows a germline mismatch at one end, possibly a read error. The genes are TRBV7-7 and TRBJ2-5; TRBD1 is a possible D gene (5 bases). Germline V gene lookup returns CDR1 SSHAT and CDR2 FNYEAQ (reference sequence). This CDR3 is 13 amino acids long. The CDR3 region has the DNA TGTGCTAGCAGCCCCATCCAGGGTGAGACCCAGTACTTC. Its translation is CASSPIQGETQYF.

The chain has TRBV21-1 and TRBJ2-7; no DNA check was done on the table's D call, TRBD1. TRBV21-1 is tagged as a pseudogene. The CDR3 runs 16 residues. The CDR3 protein is CASSSTGGQGAHEQYF. CDR3 in DNA: TGTGCCAGCAGCAGTACCGGGGGACAGGGTGCGCACGAGCAGTACTTC.

This rearrangement joins TRBV7-9 to TRBJ2-5, with D unclear. The CDR3 length is 15 residues. CDR1 is SEHNR, CDR2 FQNEAQ, per germline (reference sequence). The V end was cut by 2 bases, the J end by 3 bases, with 13 bases between. CDR3 nucleotides: TGTGCCAGCAGCTTATTAGGGTTTGGAAAAGAGACCCAGTACTTC. It codes for CASSLLGFGKETQYF. Full variable domain (rest looked up from reference TRBV7-9 and TRBJ2-5): DTGVSQNPRHKITKRGQNVTFRCDPISEHNRLYWYRQTLGQGPEFLTYFQNEAQLEKSRLLSDRFSAERPKGSFSTLEIQRTEQGDSAMYLCASSLLGFGKETQYFGPGTRLLVL.

The rearrangement joins TRBV4-3 to TRBJ1-1, with D perhaps matching TRBD1 (6 bases). The CDR3 contains 16 residues. The germline V gene encodes CDR1 LGHNA and CDR2 YSLEER. Trimming removed 4 bases at V and 0 bases at J, with 15 bases between. CDR3: CASSPQVGAMNTEAFF. CDR3 DNA sequence: TGCGCCAGCAGCCCTCAGGTGGGGGCGATGAACACTGAAGCTTTCTTT.

To note about this clone: A read error may account for a junction end that differs from germline. V gene TRBV6-5 combines with J gene TRBJ2-7, with TRBD2 matching 7 bases. The CDR3 covers 12 residues. Germline V gene sequence: CDR1 MNHEY, CDR2 SVGAGI. The CDR3 nucleotides are TGTGCCAGCAGTTACTCCGGGAGGTTCTGGGACTTC. Translated: CASSYSGRFWDF.